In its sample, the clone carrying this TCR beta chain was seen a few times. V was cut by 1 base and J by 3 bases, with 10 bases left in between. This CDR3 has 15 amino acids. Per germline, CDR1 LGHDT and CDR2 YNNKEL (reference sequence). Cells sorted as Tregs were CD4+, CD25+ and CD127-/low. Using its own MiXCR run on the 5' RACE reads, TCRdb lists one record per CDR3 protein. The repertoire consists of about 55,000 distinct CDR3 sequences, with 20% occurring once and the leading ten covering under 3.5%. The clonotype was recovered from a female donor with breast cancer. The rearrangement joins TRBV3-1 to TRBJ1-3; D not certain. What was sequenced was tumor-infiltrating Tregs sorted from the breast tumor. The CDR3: CASSQASGYGNTIYF. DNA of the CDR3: TGTGCCAGCAGCCAAGCGTCCGGTTATGGAAACACCATATATTTT.